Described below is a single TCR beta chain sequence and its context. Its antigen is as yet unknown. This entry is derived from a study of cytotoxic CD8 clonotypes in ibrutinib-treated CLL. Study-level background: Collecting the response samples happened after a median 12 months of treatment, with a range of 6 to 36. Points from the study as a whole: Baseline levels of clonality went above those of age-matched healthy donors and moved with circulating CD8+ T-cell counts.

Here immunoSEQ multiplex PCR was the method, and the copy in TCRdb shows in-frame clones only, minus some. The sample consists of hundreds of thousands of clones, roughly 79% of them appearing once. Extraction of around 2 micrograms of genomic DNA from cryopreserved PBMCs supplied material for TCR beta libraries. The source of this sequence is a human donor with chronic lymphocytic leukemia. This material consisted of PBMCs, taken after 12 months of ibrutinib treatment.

CDR3 loop: CASSSPAGLSEETQYF. The CDR3 DNA reads as TGTGCCAGCTCATCCCCGGCTGGACTTTCAGAAGAGACCCAGTACTTC. This chain uses TRBV18 with TRBJ2-5, with D maybe TRBD2 (5 bases). This CDR3 contains 16 residues. Looked up from germline, CDR1 is KGHSH and CDR2 is LQKENI. Trimming shortened V by 5 bases and J by 3 bases, and 19 bases separated the two germline ends.